Here is one T cell receptor beta chain with its context. One entry per CDR3 protein, called by TCRdb with MiXCR from the RT-PCR reads. The sample lists some 540,000 distinct CDR3 sequences; approximately 20% were seen once. The data are from a study of response to subunit inactivated influenza vaccine. Germline CDR1 reads SGHRS; CDR2 reads YFSETQ. V was clipped by 4 bases and J by 2 bases; unmatched bases: 11. CDR3 length equals 16 residues. In addition, the sample was reused for a study of T cells expressing NK-cell markers. From that report: Making the TCR beta cDNA relied on 5'RACE template switching with UMIs.

This receptor was obtained from a middle-aged man who received an inactivated influenza vaccine. The rearrangement joins TRBV5-1 to TRBJ2-5; 7 bases are a match to TRBD2. The sample consisted of CD4+ T cells sorted from PBMCs, taken 11 to 12 days after vaccination. CDR3 amino acids: CASSPGSSGLQETQYF. The CDR3 DNA sequence: TGCGCCAGCAGCCCGGGATCTAGCGGTCTGCAAGAGACCCAGTACTTC.